Below, one TCR beta chain is given with its context. Its target antigen remains unknown. It has no much larger one-base neighbor in the sample; base qualities were not kept. The immunoSEQ Assay, a bias-controlled multiplex PCR, was used to amplify TCRbeta CDR3 regions from genomic DNA. Per the source publication's procedure: The number of nucleated cells in each sample was estimated from the amplification of reference gene primers within the assay. Sequence reads were collapsed and filtered to measure the absolute abundance of every unique TCRbeta CDR3 rearrangement. For each sample, productive Simpson clonality was calculated as the square root of Simpson's diversity index across productive rearrangements. TCRdb re-hosts the immuneACCESS table, in-frame sequences only. Its copies lack some clones; in the studies checked, an unresolved V gene accounts for under half of them, and the cause for the rest is not known. V and J calls and clone size are copied from that table; D and trimming were computed from the DNA. For this sample there are 30,000 to 35,000 clones; about four fifths appear just once. The ten largest clones take up about 3.9% of the sample.

Whole blood was collected in K2EDTA tubes by collaborating institutions according to the institutions' own protocols. Collaborator samples were shipped for TCRbeta analysis as frozen whole blood, isolated PBMCs, or DNA extracted from either sample type. CDR1 MGHRA and CDR2 YSYEKL were looked up in the germline V gene. The junction shows trimming of 4 bases on V and 5 bases on J, and the gene matches do not reach 12 bases of it. There are 17 amino acids in the CDR3, from cysteine to phenylalanine inclusive. Only the CDR3 DNA stays, 51 bases, in frame from base 1. The record originates from a study of blood T cell repertoires in COVID-19 (TCRdb year 2020). About the investigation overall: Samples covering the acute and convalescent phases of COVID-19 were provided by collaborators in the United States, Italy and Spain. The prospective study material was composed of cDNA or gDNA derived from T cells, B-cell-depleted T cells, or PBMCs. Subjects who had been exposed to COVID-19, were actively infected with it, or had recovered from it provided the deeply sampled blood TCRbeta repertoires that made up the dataset. The repertoires were made available in a free public database intended to serve as a resource for research on the immune response to SARS-CoV-2. The samples were drawn from the first 160 participants of the ongoing ImmuneRACE study and from 1,254 subjects provided by 6 global collaborators. Sample metadata almost always included a de-identified subject ID, COVID-19 status, age in years and sex. HLA class I and class II types, where available, came from metadata supplied by the sample provider rather than from assay-based typing. Here is what the overall study found, with its caveats: The quantity of clinical and demographic metadata differed by source and by participant and was supplied without curation.

Recombination connected TRBV4-1 to TRBJ2-3, with 10 bases matching TRBD2. The material sequenced was peripheral blood. The sequence came from a man in his fifties or sixties with acute or convalescent COVID-19. The CDR3 region: CASSPGLAAQLGDTQYF. The bases are TGCGCCAGCAGCCCTGGACTAGCGGCCCAATTGGGAGATACGCAGTATTTT.